These T cell receptor beta chains were read from a single sample in a study of T cells expressing NK-cell markers. TCRdb re-called the 5' RACE reads, yielding one record per CDR3 amino acid sequence without DNA. The table for this sample gives some 440,000 distinct CDR3 sequences. Sequencing was performed on blood T cells: a sorted CD56 or NKG2C T cell subset, CD4+ or CD8+ T cells, or bulk PBMC T cells (not recorded which). Receptors were obtained from a woman aged 50 to 65 in good health. CDR3s include the opening cysteine and the closing phenylalanine or tryptophan. The order of the fields is J gene, V gene, CDR3 protein.

j_call: TRBJ1-2
v_call: TRBV5-1
cdr3_aa: CASSLGRGDGYTF

j_call: TRBJ2-1
v_call: TRBV5-1
cdr3_aa: CASSPSNREQFF

j_call: TRBJ2-1
v_call: TRBV5-1
cdr3_aa: CASSLGREGDEQFF

j_call: TRBJ2-1
v_call: TRBV20-1
cdr3_aa: CSASYLAGGNEQFF

j_call: TRBJ2-5
v_call: TRBV20-1
cdr3_aa: CSAGTSGGAIGETQYF

j_call: TRBJ2-1
v_call: TRBV4-2
cdr3_aa: CASSQETRRARARAYNEQFF

j_call: TRBJ2-1
v_call: TRBV5-1
cdr3_aa: CASSQNGLAGGQDEQFF

j_call: TRBJ2-7
v_call: TRBV5-1
cdr3_aa: CASSSSQYEQYF

j_call: TRBJ1-4
v_call: TRBV7-2
cdr3_aa: CASSLAGRGNEKLFF

j_call: TRBJ2-1
v_call: TRBV5-1
cdr3_aa: CASSLAAGGTKFF

j_call: TRBJ1-1
v_call: TRBV7-9
cdr3_aa: CASSSTGGRNTEAFF

j_call: TRBJ2-2
v_call: TRBV6-1
cdr3_aa: CASKVRQGDTGELFF

j_call: TRBJ2-2
v_call: TRBV2
cdr3_aa: CASRSRLTKGELFF

j_call: TRBJ2-3
v_call: TRBV7-2
cdr3_aa: CASSPSLAPPEDTQYF

j_call: TRBJ2-4
v_call: TRBV5-6
cdr3_aa: CASSSPGLAGETKNIQYF

j_call: TRBJ2-3
v_call: TRBV4-1
cdr3_aa: CASSQDQQGPQYF

j_call: TRBJ2-2
v_call: TRBV5-5
cdr3_aa: CASVYDPGQYTGELFF

j_call: TRBJ2-3
v_call: TRBV29-1
cdr3_aa: CSVAGTSGSLSTDTQYF

j_call: TRBJ2-5
v_call: TRBV4-2
cdr3_aa: CASSQGGAGGWETQYF

j_call: TRBJ2-5
v_call: TRBV10-3
cdr3_aa: CAISDGEGVTQYF

j_call: TRBJ2-2
v_call: TRBV3-1
cdr3_aa: CASSQEGLGSTGELFF

j_call: TRBJ1-2
v_call: TRBV15
cdr3_aa: CATSRDSLDRKHGYTF

j_call: TRBJ1-1
v_call: TRBV6-5
cdr3_aa: CASRAAGGNTEAFF

j_call: TRBJ2-1
v_call: TRBV4-1
cdr3_aa: CASSQDQGRANNEQFF

j_call: TRBJ2-3
v_call: TRBV18
cdr3_aa: CASSPGQGGTDTQYF

j_call: TRBJ2-2
v_call: TRBV10-1
cdr3_aa: CASSQTSGRHTGELFF

j_call: TRBJ2-1
v_call: TRBV29-1
cdr3_aa: CSVEHKQVGNEQFF

j_call: TRBJ2-1
v_call: TRBV19
cdr3_aa: CASSMGQGYPYNEQFF

j_call: TRBJ1-1
v_call: TRBV29-1
cdr3_aa: CSVELTGLNTEAFF

j_call: TRBJ1-4
v_call: TRBV4-1
cdr3_aa: CASSQPGQGKEREKLFF

j_call: TRBJ2-1
v_call: TRBV29-1
cdr3_aa: CSGSGGSREQFF

j_call: TRBJ1-4
v_call: TRBV2
cdr3_aa: CATSGQGIDEKLFF

j_call: TRBJ2-2
v_call: TRBV25-1
cdr3_aa: CASSGTPAGELFF

j_call: TRBJ2-3
v_call: TRBV4-1
cdr3_aa: CASSQASGADTQYF

j_call: TRBJ2-2
v_call: TRBV11-2
cdr3_aa: CASSLAQPGQGTGELFF

j_call: TRBJ2-1
v_call: TRBV6-5
cdr3_aa: CASSYGGTSSHEQFF

j_call: TRBJ2-3
v_call: TRBV3-1
cdr3_aa: CASSQGRGTDTQYF

j_call: TRBJ2-7
v_call: TRBV6-6
cdr3_aa: CASSYTRGSGNEQYF

j_call: TRBJ2-2
v_call: TRBV5-1
cdr3_aa: CASSLLAGDGTGELFF

j_call: TRBJ2-2
v_call: TRBV27
cdr3_aa: CASSQTSGRRTGELFF

j_call: TRBJ2-1
v_call: TRBV12-3/TRBV12-4
cdr3_aa: CASSPWVTQYNEQFF

j_call: TRBJ1-5
v_call: TRBV7-9
cdr3_aa: CASSTSGQAQPQHF

j_call: TRBJ2-2
v_call: TRBV7-7
cdr3_aa: CASSLAYGENTGELFF

j_call: TRBJ2-1
v_call: TRBV7-9
cdr3_aa: CASGLAASNEQFF

j_call: TRBJ2-1
v_call: TRBV19
cdr3_aa: CASSSGTTNEQFF

j_call: TRBJ2-1
v_call: TRBV24-1
cdr3_aa: CAPLLGIHNEQFF

j_call: TRBJ1-3
v_call: TRBV6-1
cdr3_aa: CASSGKGQALSRGNTIYF

j_call: TRBJ2-4
v_call: TRBV12-3/TRBV12-4
cdr3_aa: CASSLGAGGPLPSLAKNIQYF